A selection of T cell receptor beta chains follows, all from one sample in a study of regulatory T cells in long-lasting Graves disease. In TCRdb, the multiplex PCR reads were re-called with MiXCR into one record per CDR3 protein. The sample yields hundreds of thousands of distinct CDR3 sequences, around 30% seen once. The material sequenced was peripheral blood mononuclear cells (PBMCs), taken when the disease was refractory, from a patient treated with antithyroid drugs. These receptors were taken from a female donor with Graves disease. Each CDR3 is given with its conserved first and last residue. Clone size is not always given. Where it is, it says once, few, many or a class for expanded clones.

>.|TRBV19|TRBJ1-2
CASSSARTGGEKYGYTF
>few|TRBV6-1|TRBJ1-1
CASSPLEQNGNTEAFF
>many|TRBV2|TRBJ1-5
CASSEDLGGQPQHF
>many|TRBV6-2/TRBV6-3|TRBJ1-1
CASSLDRVVNTEAFF
>many|TRBV12-5|TRBJ2-7
CASGLYRDRGHEQYF
>many|TRBV28|TRBJ2-7
CASRRQGPYEQYF
>many|TRBV6-5|TRBJ2-6
CASSYSIRSGANVLTF
>once|TRBV19|TRBJ1-1
CASTPRVYLTEAFF
>many|TRBV11-2|TRBJ1-2
CASSLAREGRNGYTF
>few|TRBV5-1|TRBJ2-7
CASSLDGGIYEQYF
>.|TRBV6-1|TRBJ2-7
CASTSTSVSYEQYF
>few|TRBV28|TRBJ1-5
CASSLPGGKGNQPQHF
>.|TRBV20-1|TRBJ1-1
CSALRDRANTEAFF
>.|TRBV30|TRBJ2-1
CAWIKAGGYEQFF
>few|TRBV6-2/TRBV6-3|TRBJ1-2
CASSWDSRSNYGYTF
>many|TRBV28|TRBJ1-1
CASSPGLTGDTEAFF
>many|TRBV11-2|TRBJ2-6
CASSLGRGTAGANVLTF
>few|TRBV5-1|TRBJ1-1
CASSLEGTGPHTEAFF
>.|TRBV5-1|TRBJ1-6
CASSFGRGDSPLHF